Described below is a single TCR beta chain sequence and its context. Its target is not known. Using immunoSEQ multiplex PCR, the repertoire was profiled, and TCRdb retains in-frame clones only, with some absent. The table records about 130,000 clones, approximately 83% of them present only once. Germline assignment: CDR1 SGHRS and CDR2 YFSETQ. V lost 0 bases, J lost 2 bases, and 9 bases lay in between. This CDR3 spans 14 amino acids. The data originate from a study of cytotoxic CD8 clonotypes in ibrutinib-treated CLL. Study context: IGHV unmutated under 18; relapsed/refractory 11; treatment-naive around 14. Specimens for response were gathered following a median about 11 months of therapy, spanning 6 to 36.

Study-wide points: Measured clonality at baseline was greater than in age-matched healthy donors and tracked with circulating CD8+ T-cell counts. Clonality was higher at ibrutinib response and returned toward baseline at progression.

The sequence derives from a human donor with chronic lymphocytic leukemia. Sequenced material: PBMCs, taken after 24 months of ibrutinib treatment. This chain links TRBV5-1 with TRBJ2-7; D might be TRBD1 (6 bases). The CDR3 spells CASSLGPGAYEQYF. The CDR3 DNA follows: TGCGCCAGCAGCTTGGGGCCAGGGGCCTACGAGCAGTACTTC.